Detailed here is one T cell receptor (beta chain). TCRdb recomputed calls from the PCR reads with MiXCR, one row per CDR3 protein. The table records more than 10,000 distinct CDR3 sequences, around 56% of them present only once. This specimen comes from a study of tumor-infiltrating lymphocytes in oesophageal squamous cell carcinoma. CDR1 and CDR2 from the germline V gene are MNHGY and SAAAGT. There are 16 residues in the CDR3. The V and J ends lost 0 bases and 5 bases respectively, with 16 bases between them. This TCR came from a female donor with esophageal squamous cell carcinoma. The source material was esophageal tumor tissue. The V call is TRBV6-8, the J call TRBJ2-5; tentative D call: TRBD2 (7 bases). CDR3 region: CASSYSIGGAKETQYF. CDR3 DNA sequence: TGTGCCAGCAGTTACTCGATAGGGGGGGCCAAGGAGACCCAGTACTTC.